A single sample gave rise to the 21 T cell receptor beta chains below, sequenced in a study of T-cell reconstitution after alpha-beta-depleted transplantation in children. Preparation of the TCRbeta library used unique molecular identifiers. One entry per CDR3 protein results from TCRdb running MiXCR on the PCR reads. The sample holds 150,000 to 200,000 distinct CDR3 sequences, more than 6.5% seen once. Sequenced here: PBMCs from the stem cell graft donor, sampled from the stem cell graft. The receptors here all came from a human donor who donated a stem cell graft to a child with Wiskott-Aldrich syndrome.

In this sample, this clonotype turned up a few times. The chain combines TRBV7-9 with TRBJ2-7; perhaps TRBD1 as D (5 bases). The germline V gene encodes CDR1 SEHNR and CDR2 FQNEAQ (reference sequence). This CDR3 is 13 amino acids long. V lost 4 bases and J 3 bases, leaving 10 bases between the germline ends. The CDR3 coding sequence is TGTGCCAGCAGCTGGGGCCAGTTCTACGAGCAGTACTTC. Protein product: CASSWGQFYEQYF.

At least ten counts were recorded for this clonotype. An end of the junction differs from the germline gene, which may be a read error. CDR3 in amino acids: CASSSKETGGRFKVF. The CDR3 DNA reads TGTGCCAGCAGTTCAAAAGAGACAGGGGGCCGATTCAAGGTCTTC. The rearrangement joins TRBV12-3 or TRBV12-4 to TRBJ1-2; 10 bases match TRBD1. CDR3 length: 15 amino acids.

This clonotype has ten or more counts. A junction end diverges from the germline sequence, so it may reflect a read error. This rearrangement joins TRBV5-1 to TRBJ2-1, with no clear D. This CDR3 is built from 14 residues. The germline V gene encodes CDR1 SGHRS and CDR2 YFSETQ. CDR3 in DNA: TGTGCCAGCAGTTTGGAAAGCTCCTACAATGAGCAGTTCTTC. It specifies CASSLESSYNEQFF.

V and J are TRBV7-6 and TRBJ2-2, with 7 nucleotides matching TRBD2. CDR1 is SGHVS and CDR2 is FNYEAQ in the germline V gene. The CDR3 sequence is 15 residues long. V lost 3 bases and J lost 0; bases outside the gene matches: 1. The CDR3 here is CASSFSGTNTGELFF. DNA for the CDR3: TGTGCCAGCAGCTTCAGCGGGACGAACACCGGGGAGCTGTTTTTT.

At least ten counts were recorded for this clonotype. V is TRBV6-6 and J is TRBJ1-4; 9 nucleotides align to TRBD1. This CDR3 contains 13 residues. After removal of 7 bases from V and 8 bases from J, the junction contained 5 bases not matched to a gene. Germline loops: CDR1 MNHNY, CDR2 SVGAGI (reference sequence). CDR3 coding DNA: TGTGCCAGCACCCGCGGACAGGGGGAAAAACTGTTTTTT. This encodes CASTRGQGEKLFF.

This clonotype was observed at least ten times. This chain joins TRBV4-3 and TRBJ2-1, with TRBD1 matching over 11 bases. The CDR3 has 16 residues. CDR1 is LGHNA, CDR2 YSLEER, per germline. Trimming at V came to 1 base and at J to 6 bases, leaving 5 bases not matched to a gene. In DNA form, the CDR3 reads TGCGCCAGCAGCCAAGCCACCGGGACAGGGGGCAATGAGCAGTTCTTC. As protein: CASSQATGTGGNEQFF.

J is TRBJ1-1 and V is TRBV19, with 9 positions matching TRBD1. The CDR3 has 17 residues. V lost 4 bases, J lost 4 bases, and 13 bases stayed unmatched. Germline V gives CDR1 LNHDA, CDR2 SQIVND (reference sequence). In nucleotides, the CDR3 is TGTGCCAGTAGTAACACGGGCCTGGGACAGGGAGGCACTGAAGCTTTCTTT. Protein product: CASSNTGLGQGGTEAFF.

This clonotype was seen a few times. The chain couples TRBV3-1 to TRBJ2-7; D call uncertain. CDR1 and CDR2 (germline): LGHDT, YNNKEL (reference sequence). The V end was cut by 0 bases, the J end by 0 bases, with 12 bases between. The CDR3 is 16 amino acids. The CDR3 DNA reads TGTGCCAGCAGCCAAGATATACGGTCGTACTCCTACGAGCAGTACTTC. Translated: CASSQDIRSYSYEQYF.

This clonotype was picked up many times. The chain couples TRBV4-1 to TRBJ1-2, with D maybe TRBD1 (5 bases). V was clipped by 0 bases and J by 8 bases, with 19 bases between them. This CDR3 region has 16 residues. Germline V CDR1 and CDR2: MGHRA, YSYEKL. The CDR3, as DNA: TGCGCCAGCAGCCAAGAGATCACAGGCCGTGGCGGGGGCTACACCTTC. Translation gives CASSQEITGRGGGYTF.

This clonotype was counted many times. V usage is TRBV5-5 and J usage is TRBJ1-5; 11 bases line up with TRBD1. Looked up from germline, CDR1 is SGHKS and CDR2 is YYEKEE (reference sequence). The CDR3 extends over 16 amino acids. Losses at the gene ends were 2 bases for V and 8 bases for J; bases not matched to a gene: 9. CDR3 sequence: CASSFRGQGAREPQHF. The CDR3 nucleotides read TGTGCCAGCAGCTTCCGAGGACAGGGGGCCCGGGAGCCCCAGCATTTT.

The V call is TRBV20-1, the J call TRBJ1-2, with D perhaps matching TRBD1 (5 bases). The CDR3 totals 15 residues. CDR1 DFQATT and CDR2 SNEGSKA come from the germline V gene (reference sequence). Trimming removed 1 base at V and 0 bases at J, with 12 bases between. The CDR3, as DNA: TGCAGTGCTAGAGTATCTCAGGACACTAACTATGGCTACACCTTC. This encodes CSARVSQDTNYGYTF.

This clonotype was observed at least ten times. V and J are TRBV20-1 and TRBJ2-1; the match to TRBD2 covers 13 bases. J gave up 0 bases and V 5 bases, and 4 bases lay outside the gene matches. The CDR3 is 16 amino acids. Per the germline V gene, CDR1 is DFQATT and CDR2 is SNEGSKA (reference sequence). The CDR3 region has the DNA TGCAGTGCTCCTGGGACTAGCGGGGCCTCCTACAATGAGCAGTTCTTC. This translates into CSAPGTSGASYNEQFF.

Many counts were recorded for this clonotype. This chain links TRBV5-1 with TRBJ2-3; 7 bases fit TRBD1. Looked up from germline, CDR1 is SGHRS and CDR2 is YFSETQ. V lost 2 bases, J lost 1 base, and 4 bases stayed unmatched. The CDR3 extends over 15 amino acids. The CDR3 protein is CASSFQTGGTDTQYF. CDR3 DNA sequence: TGCGCCAGCAGCTTTCAAACAGGGGGCACAGATACGCAGTATTTT.

This clonotype was recorded many times. This chain joins TRBV7-9 and TRBJ1-1; D ambiguous. CDR1 is SEHNR, CDR2 FQNEAQ, per germline (reference sequence). Trimming shortened V by 4 bases and J by 7 bases, and 19 bases separated the two germline ends. This CDR3 region has 15 residues. This CDR3 is CASSYGVPGQHEAFF. The CDR3 coding sequence is TGTGCCAGCAGCTATGGGGTACCTGGGCAACATGAAGCTTTCTTT.

This clonotype appeared many times. The chain couples TRBV20-1 to TRBJ2-7; D uncertain. CDR3 length: 15 residues. The germline CDR1 and CDR2 sequences are DFQATT and SNEGSKA (reference sequence). Trimming took off 0 bases at V and 2 bases at J, with 14 bases between the two ends. The CDR3 DNA sequence: TGCAGTGCTAGAGATTTCCAGGTATCCCCCTACGAGCAGTACTTC. Its translation: CSARDFQVSPYEQYF.

This clonotype was counted only a few times. V and J are TRBV4-3 and TRBJ2-2; D uncertain. V lost 3 bases to trimming and J lost 4 bases, with 9 bases between them. The CDR3 extends over 14 amino acids. CDR1 is LGHNA, CDR2 YSLEER, per germline. The CDR3 sequence: CASSHGPGTGELFF. The CDR3, as DNA: TGCGCCAGCAGCCACGGGCCGGGCACCGGGGAGCTGTTTTTT.

The genes are TRBV18 and TRBJ1-1; D gene unclear. Trimming removed 1 base at V and 7 bases at J, with 10 bases between. The germline V gene encodes CDR1 KGHSH and CDR2 LQKENI. The CDR3 loop spans 13 amino acids. This CDR3 reads CASSPLPRYEAFF. As DNA, the CDR3 is TGTGCCAGCTCACCACTCCCCAGATATGAAGCTTTCTTT.

This clonotype was counted ten times or more. The chain recombines TRBV27 with TRBJ2-1; 7 bases line up with TRBD1. The trim removed 4 bases at V and 8 bases at J, leaving 14 bases unmatched. The germline gives CDR1 MNHEY, CDR2 SMNVEV (reference sequence). The CDR3 is 16 amino acids. CDR3 DNA: TGTGCCAGCAGTTCCCAACTCGACAGGGAACACTATGAGCAGTTCTTC. This translates into CASSSQLDREHYEQFF.

At least ten counts were recorded for this clonotype. This chain connects TRBV20-1 to TRBJ1-2, with D hard to call. Germline assignment: CDR1 DFQATT and CDR2 SNEGSKA (reference sequence). V lost 3 bases to trimming and J lost 4 bases, with 6 bases between them. The CDR3 spans 11 residues. CDR3 bases: TGCAGTGCTAGCTCCGCCTATGGCTACACCTTC. It specifies CSASSAYGYTF.

At least ten counts were recorded for this clonotype. The chain carries TRBV6-5 and TRBJ1-1, with unresolved D. Trimming shortened V by 0 bases and J by 4 bases, and 6 bases separated the two germline ends. The CDR3 spans 13 residues. The V gene's germline CDR1 is MNHEY and CDR2 SVGAGI. The chain's CDR3 is CASSYSVATEAFF. DNA of the CDR3: TGTGCCAGCAGTTACTCGGTAGCCACTGAAGCTTTCTTT.

This clonotype has at least ten counts. This chain joins TRBV29-1 and TRBJ1-1, with unresolved D. Trimming removed 0 bases from V and 7 bases from J, with 12 bases in between. The CDR3 covers 13 residues. The germline V gene has CDR1 SQVTM and CDR2 ANQGSEA. The CDR3: CSVEEGVGSEAFF. The CDR3 DNA reads TGCAGCGTTGAAGAGGGCGTGGGGAGTGAAGCTTTCTTT.